The text below deals with one T cell receptor (beta chain). Germline V gene lookup returns CDR1 LNHNV and CDR2 YYDKDF (reference sequence). The CDR3 extends over 17 amino acids. V was pared by 1 base and J by 2 bases, with 6 bases of the junction left unmatched. The data are from a study of blood T cell repertoires in COVID-19. Sequencing used immunoSEQ multiplex PCR; TCRdb keeps in-frame clones, though not all of them. The profile covers some 200,000 clones, with roughly 84% appearing a single time and approximately 10% taken by the ten largest. The sample consisted of peripheral blood. The TCR was taken from a woman aged 80 or over with COVID-19, enrolled during active disease. The chain joins TRBV15 to TRBJ2-3; TRBD1 matches at 10 bases. CDR3 loop: CATSRVTGTGATDTQYF. The CDR3 DNA reads as TGTGCCACCAGCAGAGTCACCGGGACAGGGGCCACAGATACGCAGTATTTT.